These 19 T cell receptor beta chains share one sample of origin, sequenced in a study of blood T cells in healthy people across ages. PCR was performed a second time for about 7 to 11 cycles using a sample-barcoded 5' primer and a J-beta primer mix. TCRdb re-derived calls from the 5' RACE reads in MiXCR, one entry per CDR3 protein. The repertoire includes 1.5 million to 2 million distinct CDR3 sequences, over 25% of them detected once, and more than 6% sits in the top ten. The source material was blood. Receptors were obtained from a woman under 40 in good health.

The chain employs TRBV6-5 and TRBJ2-3; D may be TRBD1 or TRBD2 (5 bases each). The CDR3 consists of 14 residues. Germline V gives CDR1 MNHEY, CDR2 SVGAGI. The V and J ends lost 11 bases and 2 bases respectively, with 17 bases between them. CDR3 sequence: CAVTDVGVTDTQYF. As DNA, the CDR3 is TGTGCCGTTACGGACGTGGGGGTCACAGATACGCAGTATTTT.

This clonotype occurred a few times. The chain links TRBV6-5 to TRBJ1-4; TRBD1 is a possible D gene (6 bases). V dropped 2 bases and J dropped 3 bases, with 10 bases sitting between them. This CDR3 has 15 residues. Per the germline V gene, CDR1 is MNHEY and CDR2 is SVGAGI. In nucleotides, the CDR3 is TGTGCCAGCAGTTACGGACAGACCCCTAATGAAAAACTGTTTTTT. Protein sequence: CASSYGQTPNEKLFF.

On this clonotype itself: Just one base apart from a much larger clone, this may be a read error. CDR3 DNA: TGCAGCGTTGAGGGCCCAGGAACGCGGTCCTACAATGAGCAGTTCTTC. This encodes CSVEGPGTRSYNEQFF. The chain uses TRBV29-1 and TRBJ2-1, with D unclear. V was cut by 3 bases and J by 1 base, with 16 bases left in between. Germline assignment: CDR1 SQVTM and CDR2 ANQGSEA. The CDR3 sequence is 16 residues long.

In its sample, this clonotype was seen many times. The J gene is TRBJ2-1, the V gene TRBV9; 10 bases are a match to TRBD2. The V gene end was trimmed by 0 bases and the J gene end by 8 bases; junction bases not matched to a gene: 8. CDR1 SGDLS and CDR2 YYNGEE come from the germline V gene. The CDR3 totals 16 residues. The CDR3 sequence is CASSVGLAGGIDEQFF. The CDR3 nucleotides are TGTGCCAGCAGCGTAGGACTAGCGGGTGGTATAGATGAGCAGTTCTTC. The full variable domain, completed using reference TRBV9 and TRBJ2-1, is DSGVTQTPKHLITATGQRVTLRCSPRSGDLSVYWYQQSLDQGLQFLIQYYNGEERAKGNILERFSAQQFPDLHSELNLSSLELGDSALYFCASSVGLAGGIDEQFFGPGTRLTVL.

This chain connects TRBV20-1 to TRBJ2-5, with 13 positions matching TRBD2. Trimming cost V 0 bases and J 5 bases; bases outside gene matches: 6. CDR1 is DFQATT, CDR2 SNEGSKA, per germline (reference sequence). The CDR3 contains 16 residues. CDR3 protein: CSARDRETSGRETQYF. In DNA, the CDR3 is TGCAGTGCTAGAGATCGTGAGACTAGCGGGAGGGAGACCCAGTACTTC.

A word on this clonotype: The conserved phenylalanine or tryptophan is not found at the CDR3 terminus, so this likely reflects a read error. The rearrangement uses TRBV5-1 and TRBJ2-5; D possibly matches TRBD1 or TRBD2 (5 bases each). The CDR3 totals 14 residues. The V and J ends lost 4 bases and 1 base respectively, with 11 bases between them. Germline CDR1 SGHRS, CDR2 YFSETQ. As DNA, the CDR3 is TGCGCCAGCAGCCAGGGACGGATCCAAGAGACCCAGTACAAC. It encodes CASSQGRIQETQYN.

V is TRBV5-1 and J is TRBJ2-3, with 8 bases fitting TRBD1. The CDR3 extends over 14 amino acids. Per germline, CDR1 SGHRS and CDR2 YFSETQ. With V trimmed by 3 bases and J by 3 bases, 3 bases remained unmatched. The CDR3 DNA follows: TGCGCCAGCAGCTCGACAGGGGTAACAGATACGCAGTATTTT. This codes for CASSSTGVTDTQYF.

In DNA form, the CDR3 reads TGTGCCACCAGCCCCTTCTACAATGAGCAGTTCTTC. Translated, it gives CATSPFYNEQFF. The chain combines TRBV15 with TRBJ2-1; D is uncertain. The CDR3 has 12 amino acids. Germline CDR1 reads LNHNV; CDR2 reads YYDKDF (reference sequence). V lost 5 bases to trimming and J lost 3 bases, with 5 bases between them.

In its sample, this clonotype was seen many times. The chain employs TRBV7-7 and TRBJ2-5; perhaps TRBD1 as D (5 bases). The V end lost 3 bases, the J end lost 2 bases, and 10 bases lay between the germline ends. CDR1 is SSHAT, CDR2 FNYEAQ, per germline (reference sequence). The CDR3 is 14 residues long. CDR3 residues: CASSFSPGQETQYF. In DNA form, the CDR3 reads TGTGCCAGCAGCTTTTCCCCAGGGCAAGAGACCCAGTACTTC.

The chain links TRBV7-9 to TRBJ1-1; no firm D call. Germline loops: CDR1 SEHNR, CDR2 FQNEAQ (reference sequence). The CDR3 loop spans 9 amino acids. Between the trimmed V and J ends, which lost 5 bases and 7 bases, there was a span of 2 bases. The CDR3 nucleotides are TGTGCCAGCAGCCATGAAGCTTTCTTT. This encodes CASSHEAFF.

This rearrangement joins TRBV9 to TRBJ2-5; D may be TRBD2 (7 bases). The J call may not be correct, given that the DNA end is closer to TRBJ2-7. Germline V lookup: CDR1 SGDLS, CDR2 YYNGEE. This CDR3 comprises 15 residues. CDR3 coding DNA: TGTGCCAGCAGCGTGCCACCAGGGGAGGGCAGCGAGCAGTACTTC. Protein product: CASSVPPGEGSEQYF.

This chain connects TRBV12-3 or TRBV12-4 to TRBJ1-1, with 8 bases aligning to TRBD1. The J segment lost 0 bases and the V segment lost 6 bases, leaving 9 bases of the junction unmatched. This CDR3 has 16 amino acids. The CDR3 loop is CASSRTGRGVNTEAFF. The CDR3 region has the DNA TGTGCCAGCAGCCGGACAGGGAGGGGAGTGAACACTGAAGCTTTCTTT.

This clonotype was detected ten times or more. The rearrangement uses TRBV7-8 and TRBJ1-3; D is ambiguous. The CDR3 runs to 15 residues. In germline, CDR1 is SGHVS, CDR2 FQNEAQ. Trimming left V 0 bases short and J 0 bases short, with 6 bases between. The CDR3 is CASSLAAGSGNTIYF. The CDR3 DNA reads TGTGCCAGCAGCTTAGCAGCTGGCTCTGGAAACACCATATATTTT.

The rearrangement uses TRBV20-1 and TRBJ2-5, with TRBD2 identical over 9 bases. The CDR3 sequence is 12 residues long. Germline V gene data show CDR1 as DFQATT and CDR2 as SNEGSKA (reference sequence). The CDR3 protein is CRAKAGGETQYF. CDR3 in DNA: TGCAGGGCCAAAGCGGGGGGTGAGACCCAGTACTTC.

This clonotype appeared a few times. V is TRBV12-3 or TRBV12-4 and J is TRBJ2-3, with TRBD1 as a possible D gene (5 bases). V was cut by 10 bases and J by 2 bases, with 13 bases left in between. This CDR3 region has 13 residues. The CDR3 spells CATLDSLTDTQYF. CDR3 coding DNA: TGTGCCACCTTAGACAGCCTCACAGATACGCAGTATTTT.

Regarding this clonotype: Just one base apart from a much larger clone, this may be a read error. The chain joins TRBV6-2 or TRBV6-3 to TRBJ2-7; TRBD2 matches at 9 bases. CDR3 length: 14 residues. Germline CDR1 MNHEY, CDR2 SVGEGT. The CDR3 DNA sequence: TGTGCCGGCAGATCTAGCGGGACTCTCTACGAGCAGTACTTC. Amino acids: CAGRSSGTLYEQYF.

This clonotype was observed at least ten times. This chain links TRBV28 with TRBJ2-7, with a weak D call TRBD2 (5 bases). The CDR3 is 15 amino acids. Trimming removed 3 bases from V and 3 bases from J, with 15 bases in between. Germline loops: CDR1 MDHEN, CDR2 SYDVKM. The CDR3 DNA reads as TGTGCCAGCAGTTTGAGGGCGGCAGAGCTCTACGAGCAGTACTTC. Its translation: CASSLRAAELYEQYF.

This clonotype was observed a few times. The V gene is TRBV7-2, the J gene TRBJ2-2; possibly TRBD2 for D (5 bases). From germline, CDR1 is SGHTA and CDR2 FQGNSA. The CDR3 is made up of 17 amino acids. V lost 1 base to trimming and J lost 4 bases, with 16 bases between them. The CDR3 DNA reads TGTGCCAGCAGCTTAGTCAGACTCTCCGCGGGCACCGGGGAGCTGTTTTTT. It specifies CASSLVRLSAGTGELFF. Supplemented by reference TRBV7-2 and TRBJ2-2, the full variable domain reads GAGVSQSPSNKVTEKGKDVELRCDPISGHTALYWYRQSLGQGLEFLIYFQGNSAPDKSGLPSDRFSAERTGGSVSTLTIQRTQQEDSAVYLCASSLVRLSAGTGELFFGEGSRLTVL.

This clonotype was seen repeatedly, ten times or more. The chain carries TRBV12-3 or TRBV12-4 and TRBJ2-4, with D uncertain. V lost 5 bases, J lost 3 bases, and 14 bases lay in between. This CDR3 is built from 15 residues. The CDR3 DNA reads as TGTGCCAGCAGTCCCATCTACAGCCTCAAAAACATTCAGTACTTC. It translates to CASSPIYSLKNIQYF.